This T cell receptor (beta chain) was found in a study of cytomegalovirus exposure and HLA in healthy donors. Germline V gene sequence: CDR1 LNHDA, CDR2 SQIVND (reference sequence). The length of the CDR3 is 14 residues. The V and J ends lost 3 bases and 6 bases respectively, with 15 bases between them. In the PCR, 60 Vbeta and 13 Jbeta primers were used. Profiled with immunoSEQ multiplex PCR; TCRdb holds only in-frame clones, not every one. The sample has some 110,000 clones, approximately 82% seen once. The chain has TRBV19 and TRBJ2-7; no firm D call. The source material was PBMCs. This TCR derives from a man in his forties or fifties in good health and CMV-seropositive. For the CDR3, the DNA is TGTGCCAGTAGTATGACTCCCAACCCTCCCGAGCAGTACTTC. This codes for CASSMTPNPPEQYF.